This T cell receptor beta chain was profiled in a study of T cell responses to AZD1222 COVID-19 vaccine. Study outcomes and limitations: Vaccine-related CD4 TCRs covered spike, predominating at 160-218 and 743-854.

TCRdb keeps only in-frame clones here, not all; method: immunoSEQ multiplex PCR. Here the sample spans about 110,000 clones, about 86% being singletons. Worth noting for this clone: Its antigen is undetermined.

The germline V gene encodes CDR1 MNHEY and CDR2 SVGAGI. The ends lost 5 bases at V and 7 bases at J; junction bases unmatched: 10. The CDR3 contains 14 residues. The chain uses TRBV6-5 and TRBJ1-2; 7 positions match TRBD1. This sequence was found in an adult in good health. The input for sequencing was peripheral blood, taken on day 0 of AZD1222 vaccination. CDR3 nucleotides: TGTGCCAGCAGTCCACAGACAGGGACCGCTGGCTACACCTTC. Its translation: CASSPQTGTAGYTF.